This T cell receptor beta chain was sequenced in a study of T-cell memory formation after mild COVID-19. With regard to this clonotype: Its antigen is unidentified.

General study findings and limits: Whether day 37 second-wave clones are SARS-CoV-2-specific was not confirmed.

Germline values: CDR1 GTSNPN, CDR2 SVGIG (reference sequence). CDR3 size: 15 residues. With V trimmed by 2 bases and J by 3 bases, 9 bases remained unmatched. Each CDR3 protein is one row after TCRdb ran MiXCR on the 5' RACE reads. Of approximately 230,000 distinct CDR3 sequences detected, 16% appear once; the ten largest clones hold 3.5% to 4%. Sequencing was done on a sample of PBMCs or a T cell subset sorted from them (not recorded which). This TCR was recovered from a man in his late teens or twenties who had mild COVID-19 (a few samples of this study predate the infection). Cell type and time point are not known. The V gene is TRBV30, the J gene TRBJ2-7; TRBD1 matches at 8 bases. CDR3 region: CAWSPGQGIVYEQYF. The CDR3 DNA sequence: TGTGCCTGGAGTCCCGGACAGGGAATCGTCTACGAGCAGTACTTC.